The TCR beta chain described here comes from a study of cytotoxic CD8 clonotypes in ibrutinib-treated CLL. Whole-study findings and limits: There were differences in sampling times between sustained-remission and progressing patients.

Sequenced by immunoSEQ multiplex PCR; TCRdb stores in-frame clones only, minus some. The sample lists some 200,000 clones, roughly 65% occurring once. Note on this clone: Antigen unknown.

The length of the CDR3 is 16 residues. V gave up 1 base and J gave up 2 bases, with 12 bases separating them. Germline values: CDR1 LGHNA, CDR2 YNFKEQ. Sequencing used PBMCs, obtained after 12 months of ibrutinib treatment. This TCR derives from a human donor with chronic lymphocytic leukemia. The chain carries TRBV4-2 and TRBJ2-1; D remains unclear. The CDR3 DNA sequence: TGTGCCAGCAGCCAAGTAGGAGCGTTAACCTACAATGAGCAGTTCTTC. Its translation: CASSQVGALTYNEQFF.